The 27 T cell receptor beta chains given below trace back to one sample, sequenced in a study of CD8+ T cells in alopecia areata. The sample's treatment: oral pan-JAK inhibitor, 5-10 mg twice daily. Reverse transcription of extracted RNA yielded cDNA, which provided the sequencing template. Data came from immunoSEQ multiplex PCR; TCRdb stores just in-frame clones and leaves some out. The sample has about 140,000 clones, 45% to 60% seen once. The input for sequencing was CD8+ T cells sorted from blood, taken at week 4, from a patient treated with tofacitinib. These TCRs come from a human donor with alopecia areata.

CDR3 sequence: CASSLGTGSPDTQYF. CDR3 bases: TGTGCCAGCAGCCTCGGGACAGGGTCCCCAGATACGCAGTATTTT. The gene calls are TRBV5-6 and TRBJ2-3, with TRBD1 matching over 9 bases. Looked up from germline, CDR1 is SGHDT and CDR2 is YYEEEE. The V and J ends lost 4 bases and 4 bases, in that order; junction bases with no gene match: 7. This CDR3 spans 15 amino acids.

The CDR3 loop is CASSSRTFTDTQYF. The CDR3 DNA follows: TGTGCCAGCAGCTCACGGACCTTCACAGATACGCAGTATTTT. This chain uses TRBV13 with TRBJ2-3; D ambiguous. Germline V CDR1 and CDR2: PRHDT, FYEKMQ (reference sequence). This CDR3 region has 14 residues. V was clipped by 4 bases and J by 2 bases, with 10 bases between them.

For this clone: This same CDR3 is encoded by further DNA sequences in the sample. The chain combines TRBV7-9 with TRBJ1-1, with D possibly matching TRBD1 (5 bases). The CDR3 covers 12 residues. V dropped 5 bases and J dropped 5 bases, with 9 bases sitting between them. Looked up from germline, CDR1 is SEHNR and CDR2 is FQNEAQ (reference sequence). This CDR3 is CASSPGGTEAFF. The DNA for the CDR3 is TGTGCCAGCAGCCCGGGGGGTACTGAAGCTTTCTTT.

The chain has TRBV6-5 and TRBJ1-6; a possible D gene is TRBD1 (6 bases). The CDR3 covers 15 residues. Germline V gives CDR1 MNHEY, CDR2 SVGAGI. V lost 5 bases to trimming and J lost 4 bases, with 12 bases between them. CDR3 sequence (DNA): TGTGCCAGCAGTCCGGAGGGGGGGTATAATTCACCCCTCCACTTT. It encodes CASSPEGGYNSPLHF.

Written as DNA, the CDR3 is TGCGCCAGCAGCCAAGAACAAGATAACTATGGCTACACCTTC. Its translation: CASSQEQDNYGYTF. The rearrangement uses TRBV4-3 and TRBJ1-2; D is unresolved. The CDR3 loop spans 14 amino acids. The V gene's germline CDR1 is LGHNA and CDR2 YSLEER. The V gene lost 0 bases and the J gene lost 1 base, with 6 bases spanning the gap.

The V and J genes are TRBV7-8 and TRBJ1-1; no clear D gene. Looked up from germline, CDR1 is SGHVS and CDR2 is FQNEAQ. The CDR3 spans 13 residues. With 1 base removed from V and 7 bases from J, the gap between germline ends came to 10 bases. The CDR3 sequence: CASSLGLGIEAFF. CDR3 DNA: TGTGCCAGCAGCTTAGGGCTAGGAATTGAAGCTTTCTTT.

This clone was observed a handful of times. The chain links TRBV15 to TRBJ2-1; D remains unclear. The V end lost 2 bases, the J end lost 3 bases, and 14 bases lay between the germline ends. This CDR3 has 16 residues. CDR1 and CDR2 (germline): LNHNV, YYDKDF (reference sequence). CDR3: CATSRLWARLYNEQFF. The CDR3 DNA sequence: TGTGCCACCAGCAGACTATGGGCCAGGCTCTACAATGAGCAGTTCTTC.

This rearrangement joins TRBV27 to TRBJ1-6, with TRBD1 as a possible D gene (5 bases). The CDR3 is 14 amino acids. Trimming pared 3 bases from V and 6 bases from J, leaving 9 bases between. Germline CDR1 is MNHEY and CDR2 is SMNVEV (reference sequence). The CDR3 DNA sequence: TGTGCCAGCAGTTTTGGGGGATTTAATTCACCCCTCCACTTT. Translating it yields CASSFGGFNSPLHF.

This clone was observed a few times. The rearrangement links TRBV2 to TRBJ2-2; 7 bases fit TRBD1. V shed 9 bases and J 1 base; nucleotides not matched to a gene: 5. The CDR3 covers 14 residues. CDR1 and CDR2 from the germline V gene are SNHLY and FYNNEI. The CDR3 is CASGQDLNTGELFF. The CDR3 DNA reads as TGTGCCAGTGGACAGGACTTGAACACCGGGGAGCTGTTTTTT. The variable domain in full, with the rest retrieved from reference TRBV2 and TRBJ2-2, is EPEVTQTPSHQVTQMGQEVILRCVPISNHLYFYWYRQILGQKVEFLVSFYNNEISEKSEIFDDQFSVERPDGSNFTLKIRSTKLEDSAMYFCASGQDLNTGELFFGEGSRLTVL.

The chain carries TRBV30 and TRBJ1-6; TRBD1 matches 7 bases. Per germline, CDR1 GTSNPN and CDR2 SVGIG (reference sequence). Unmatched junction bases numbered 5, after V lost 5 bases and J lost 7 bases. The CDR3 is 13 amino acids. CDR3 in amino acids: CAWVGQMNSPLHF. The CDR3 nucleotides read TGTGCCTGGGTGGGACAGATGAATTCACCCCTCCACTTT.

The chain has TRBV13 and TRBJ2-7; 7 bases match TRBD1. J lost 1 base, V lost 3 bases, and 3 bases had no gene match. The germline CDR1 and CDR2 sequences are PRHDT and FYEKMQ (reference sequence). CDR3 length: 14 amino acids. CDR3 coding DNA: TGTGCCAGCAGCTTGGGACAGCGATCCTACGAGCAGTACTTC. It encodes CASSLGQRSYEQYF.

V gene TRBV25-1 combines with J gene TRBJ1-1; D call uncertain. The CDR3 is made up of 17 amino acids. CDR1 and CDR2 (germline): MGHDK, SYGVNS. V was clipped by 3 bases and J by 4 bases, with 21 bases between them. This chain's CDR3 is CASSDPVRGDEGTEAFF. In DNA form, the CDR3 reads TGTGCCAGCAGTGACCCCGTTCGGGGTGACGAGGGCACTGAAGCTTTCTTT.

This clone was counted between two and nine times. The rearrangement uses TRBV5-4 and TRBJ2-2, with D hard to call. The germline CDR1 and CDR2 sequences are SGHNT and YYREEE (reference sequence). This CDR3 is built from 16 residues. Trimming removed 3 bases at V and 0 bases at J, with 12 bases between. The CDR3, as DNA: TGTGCCAGCAGCTCGCCGGAGCACACGAACACCGGGGAGCTGTTTTTT. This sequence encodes CASSSPEHTNTGELFF. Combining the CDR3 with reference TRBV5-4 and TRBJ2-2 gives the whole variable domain ETGVTQSPTHLIKTRGQQVTLRCSSQSGHNTVSWYQQALGQGPQFIFQYYREEENGRGNFPPRFSGLQFPNYSSELNVNALELDDSALYLCASSSPEHTNTGELFFGEGSRLTVL.

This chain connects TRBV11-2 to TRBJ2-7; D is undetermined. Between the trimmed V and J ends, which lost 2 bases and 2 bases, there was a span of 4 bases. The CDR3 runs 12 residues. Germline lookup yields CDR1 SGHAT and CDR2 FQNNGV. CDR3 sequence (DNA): TGTGCCAGCAGCTTACGAGCCTACGAGCAGTACTTC. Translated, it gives CASSLRAYEQYF.

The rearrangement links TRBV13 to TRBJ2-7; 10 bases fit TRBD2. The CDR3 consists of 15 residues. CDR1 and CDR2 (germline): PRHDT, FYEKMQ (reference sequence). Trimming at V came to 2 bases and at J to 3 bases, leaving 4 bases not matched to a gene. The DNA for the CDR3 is TGTGCCAGCAGCTTAAATAGCGGGGGGTTCTACGAGCAGTACTTC. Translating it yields CASSLNSGGFYEQYF.

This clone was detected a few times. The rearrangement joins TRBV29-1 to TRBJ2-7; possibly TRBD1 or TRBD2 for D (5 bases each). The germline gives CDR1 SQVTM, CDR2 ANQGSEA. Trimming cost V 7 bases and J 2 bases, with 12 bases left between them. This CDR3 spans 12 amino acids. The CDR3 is CSDQGRPYEQYF. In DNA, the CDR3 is TGCAGCGACCAGGGACGGCCCTACGAGCAGTACTTC.

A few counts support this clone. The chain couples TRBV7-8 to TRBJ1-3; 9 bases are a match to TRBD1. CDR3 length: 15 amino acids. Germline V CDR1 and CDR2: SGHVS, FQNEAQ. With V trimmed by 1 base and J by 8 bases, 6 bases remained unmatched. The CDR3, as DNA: TGTGCCAGCAGCTTAGGGACAGGGGAGTCCTACACCATATATTTT. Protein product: CASSLGTGESYTIYF.

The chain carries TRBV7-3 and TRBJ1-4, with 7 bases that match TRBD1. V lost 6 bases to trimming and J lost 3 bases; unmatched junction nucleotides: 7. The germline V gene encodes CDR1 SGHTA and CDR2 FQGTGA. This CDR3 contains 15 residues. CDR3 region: CASSDGTAANEKLFF. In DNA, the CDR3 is TGTGCCAGCAGTGACGGGACAGCGGCTAATGAAAAACTGTTTTTT.

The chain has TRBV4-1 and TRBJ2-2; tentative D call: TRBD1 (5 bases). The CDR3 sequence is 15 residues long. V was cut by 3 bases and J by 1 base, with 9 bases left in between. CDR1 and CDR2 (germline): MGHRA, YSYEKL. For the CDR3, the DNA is TGCGCCAGCAGCCAGATTACAGGGAACACCGGGGAGCTGTTTTTT. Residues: CASSQITGNTGELFF.

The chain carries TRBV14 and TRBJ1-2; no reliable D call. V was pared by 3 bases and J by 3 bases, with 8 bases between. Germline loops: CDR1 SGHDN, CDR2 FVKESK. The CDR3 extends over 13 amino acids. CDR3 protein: CASSQAGHYGYTF. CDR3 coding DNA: TGTGCCAGCAGCCAGGCAGGCCACTATGGCTACACCTTC.

The CDR3 reads CASSVRGGRTDTQYF. The CDR3 nucleotides read TGTGCCAGCAGCGTTCGCGGGGGGCGCACAGATACGCAGTATTTT. The rearrangement joins TRBV9 to TRBJ2-3, with TRBD2 matching 8 bases. The CDR3 covers 15 residues. The V segment lost 2 bases and the J segment 1 base; nucleotides outside the gene matches: 3. Germline V lookup: CDR1 SGDLS, CDR2 YYNGEE.

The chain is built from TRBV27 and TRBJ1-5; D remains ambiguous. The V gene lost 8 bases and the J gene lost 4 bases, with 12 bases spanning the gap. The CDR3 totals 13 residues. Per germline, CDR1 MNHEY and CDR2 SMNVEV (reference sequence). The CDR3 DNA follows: TGTGCCAGCGCCCCCGACTGGAATCAGCCCCAGCATTTT. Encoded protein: CASAPDWNQPQHF.

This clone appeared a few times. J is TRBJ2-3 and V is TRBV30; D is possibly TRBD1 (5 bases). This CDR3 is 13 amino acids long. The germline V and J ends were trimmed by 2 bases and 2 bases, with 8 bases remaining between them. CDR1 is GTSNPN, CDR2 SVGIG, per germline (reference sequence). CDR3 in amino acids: CAWSQGFTDTQYF. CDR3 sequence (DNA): TGTGCCTGGAGTCAGGGCTTCACAGATACGCAGTATTTT.

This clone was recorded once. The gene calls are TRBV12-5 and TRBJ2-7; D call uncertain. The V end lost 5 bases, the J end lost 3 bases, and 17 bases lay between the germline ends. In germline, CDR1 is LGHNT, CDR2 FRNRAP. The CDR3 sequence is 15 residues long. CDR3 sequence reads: CASGPDPENYYEQYF. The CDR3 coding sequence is TGTGCTAGTGGTCCCGACCCCGAGAATTACTACGAGCAGTACTTC.

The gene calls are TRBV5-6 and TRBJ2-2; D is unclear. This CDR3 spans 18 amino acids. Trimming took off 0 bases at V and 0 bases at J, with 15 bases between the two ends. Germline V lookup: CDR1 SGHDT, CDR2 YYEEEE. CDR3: CASSLEGPPPTNTGELFF. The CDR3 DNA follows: TGTGCCAGCAGCTTGGAGGGCCCCCCCCCTACGAACACCGGGGAGCTGTTTTTT.

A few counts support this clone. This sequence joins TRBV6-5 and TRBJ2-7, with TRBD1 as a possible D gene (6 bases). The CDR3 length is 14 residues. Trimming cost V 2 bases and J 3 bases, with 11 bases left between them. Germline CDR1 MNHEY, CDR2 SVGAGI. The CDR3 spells CASSYGGRGYEQYF. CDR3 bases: TGTGCCAGCAGTTACGGGGGCAGGGGCTACGAGCAGTACTTC.

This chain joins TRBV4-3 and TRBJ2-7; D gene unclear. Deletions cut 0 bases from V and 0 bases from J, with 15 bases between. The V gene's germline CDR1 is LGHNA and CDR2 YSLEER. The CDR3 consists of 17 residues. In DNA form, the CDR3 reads TGCGCCAGCAGCCAAGAGTTGGCCGGACGGACCTCCTACGAGCAGTACTTC. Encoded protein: CASSQELAGRTSYEQYF.